The source of this TCR beta chain is a study of blood T cell repertoires in COVID-19. Background on the study: Donors in the United States, Italy and Spain gave samples during acute or convalescent COVID-19.

V was cut by 3 bases and J by 1 base, with 16 bases left in between. The CDR3 spans 18 residues. Germline V gene sequence: CDR1 MNHEY, CDR2 SMNVEV (reference sequence). Source study methods: The assay estimated nucleated cells by amplifying reference gene primers. This table comes from immunoSEQ multiplex PCR, and its TCRdb copy is limited to in-frame clones, with some not included. V, J and clone size were drawn from that table, and D and trimming were deduced from the DNA. This sample has about 250,000 clones, with approximately 90% found just once. This chain links TRBV27 with TRBJ2-6; D possibly corresponds to TRBD2 (5 bases). This sequence originates from a woman aged 35 to 49 who had recovered from COVID-19. Sequencing was performed on peripheral blood. CDR3 protein: CASSFRGPYGSGANVLTF. The CDR3 DNA reads TGTGCCAGCAGTTTCCGGGGTCCCTACGGGTCTGGGGCCAACGTCCTGACTTTC.